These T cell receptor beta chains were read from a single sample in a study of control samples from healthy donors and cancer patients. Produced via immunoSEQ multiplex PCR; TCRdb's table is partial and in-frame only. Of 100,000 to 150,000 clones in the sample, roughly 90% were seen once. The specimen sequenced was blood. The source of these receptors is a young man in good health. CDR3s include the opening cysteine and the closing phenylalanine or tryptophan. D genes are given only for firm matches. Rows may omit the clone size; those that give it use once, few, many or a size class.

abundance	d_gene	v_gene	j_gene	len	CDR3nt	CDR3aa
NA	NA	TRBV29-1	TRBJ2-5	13	TGCAGCGTTGATAGAGGGATCCAAGAGACCCAGTACTTC	CSVDRGIQETQYF
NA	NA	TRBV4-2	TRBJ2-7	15	TGTGCCAGCAGCCCAATTTCTAGCGCAGGCCACGAGCAGTACTTC	CASSPISSAGHEQYF
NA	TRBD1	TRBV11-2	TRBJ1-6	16	TGTGCCAGCAGCTTCAATACAGGGGGCGCGCATTCACCCCTCCACTTT	CASSFNTGGAHSPLHF
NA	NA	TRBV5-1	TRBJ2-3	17	TGCGCCAGCAGCCCCCGAGGGGGGGGGTCTTCCACAGATACGCAGTATTTT	CASSPRGGGSSTDTQYF
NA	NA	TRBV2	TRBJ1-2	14	TGTGCCAGCAGTTTAAGAGGGAGGGGCGGCGGCTACACCTTC	CASSLRGRGGGYTF
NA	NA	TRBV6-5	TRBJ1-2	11	TGTGCCAGCCGTCAGGACTATGGCTACACCTTC	CASRQDYGYTF
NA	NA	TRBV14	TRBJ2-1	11	TGTGCCAGCAGCCGACAGGAGGTGCAGTTCTTC	CASSRQEVQFF
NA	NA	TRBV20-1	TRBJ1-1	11	TGCAGTGCCCGGTTGAACACTGAAGCTTTCTTT	CSARLNTEAFF
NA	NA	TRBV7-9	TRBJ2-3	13	TGTGCCAGCCGACCGGGACCCGAGGCAAAGAAGTATTTT	CASRPGPEAKKYF
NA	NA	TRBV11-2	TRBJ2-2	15	TGTGCCAGCAGCTTAACTGGGGTGGTCGCCGGGGAGCTGTTTTTT	CASSLTGVVAGELFF
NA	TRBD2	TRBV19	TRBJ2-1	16	TGTGCCAGTAGTTCCCTAACTAGCGGGGGGGTGAATGAGCAGTTCTTC	CASSSLTSGGVNEQFF
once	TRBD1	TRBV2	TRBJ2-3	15	TGTGCCAGCAGGGGAACAGGGGCTAGCACAGATACGCAGTATTTT	CASRGTGASTDTQYF
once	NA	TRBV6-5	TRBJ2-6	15	TGTGCCAGCACTCGGGGACCTAGTGGGGCCAACGTCCTGACTTTC	CASTRGPSGANVLTF
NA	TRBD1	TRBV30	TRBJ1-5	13	TGTGCCTGGTCCGGGACAGAGGATCAGCCCCAGCATTTT	CAWSGTEDQPQHF
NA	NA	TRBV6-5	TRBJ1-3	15	TGTGCCAGCAAGGGGTTTCGAAGCTCTGGAAACACCATATATTTT	CASKGFRSSGNTIYF
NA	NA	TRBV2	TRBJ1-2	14	TGTGCCAGCAGCGGGGACTCTACGAACTATGGCTACACCTTC	CASSGDSTNYGYTF
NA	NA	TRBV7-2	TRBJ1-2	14	TGTGCCAGCAGCGTCCACGGGGCTGGTTATGGCTACACCTTC	CASSVHGAGYGYTF
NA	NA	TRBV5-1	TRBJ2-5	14	TGCGCCAGCAGCTCTCAGCGACAGCAAGAGACCCAGTACTTC	CASSSQRQQETQYF
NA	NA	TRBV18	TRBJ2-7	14	TGTGCCAGCTCACCTTCAGTCTTGGGCTACGAGCAGTACTTC	CASSPSVLGYEQYF
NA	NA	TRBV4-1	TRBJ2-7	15	TGCGCCAGCAGCCAAGCGGTCACAGGGAGATACGAGCAGTACTTC	CASSQAVTGRYEQYF
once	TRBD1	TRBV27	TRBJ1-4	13	TGTGCCAGCAGCAACGACAGGGGTGAAAAACTGTTTTTT	CASSNDRGEKLFF
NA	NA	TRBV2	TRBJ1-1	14	TGTGCCAGCAGTAACAGCCTCATGAACACTGAAGCTTTCTTT	CASSNSLMNTEAFF